The 21 T cell receptor beta chains below come from one sample, sequenced in a study of blood T cell repertoires in COVID-19. The repertoire was sequenced with immunoSEQ multiplex PCR; TCRdb's copy has only in-frame clones and lacks some. The table lists some 70,000 clones, roughly 91% of them singletons. The specimen sequenced was peripheral blood. The origin of the receptors is a man between 60 and 75 years old with acute or convalescent COVID-19.

This clone was picked up many times. The V call is TRBV5-4, the J call TRBJ1-2; perhaps TRBD1 as D (5 bases). Trimming took 0 bases from V and 4 from J, leaving 7 bases between them. This CDR3 is built from 13 residues. Germline V lookup: CDR1 SGHNT, CDR2 YYREEE (reference sequence). The CDR3 sequence: CASSLEGAYGYTF. The CDR3 DNA reads TGTGCCAGCAGCTTGGAAGGGGCCTATGGCTACACCTTC.

The rearrangement uses TRBV7-8 and TRBJ1-2, with D perhaps TRBD1 (6 bases). The CDR3 covers 16 residues. CDR1 SGHVS and CDR2 FQNEAQ come from the germline V gene. Deletions cut 1 base from V and 3 bases from J, with 15 bases between. DNA for the CDR3: TGTGCCAGCAGCTTAGGGCCCGGGGAGGGGGACTATGGCTACACCTTC. It codes for CASSLGPGEGDYGYTF.

This chain joins TRBV29-1 and TRBJ1-6; 8 nucleotides align to TRBD1. The junction had 2 bases not matched to a gene; V was cut back by 5 bases and J by 5 bases. The germline CDR1 and CDR2 sequences are SQVTM and ANQGSEA. The CDR3 runs 13 residues. CDR3 nucleotides: TGCAGCGTTTTGACAGGGGATAATTCACCCCTCCACTTT. As protein: CSVLTGDNSPLHF.

The chain joins TRBV9 to TRBJ2-7, with 9 positions matching TRBD1. With V trimmed by 4 bases and J by 5 bases, 7 bases remained unmatched. The CDR3 contains 14 residues. In germline, CDR1 is SGDLS, CDR2 YYNGEE. This CDR3 is CASSLRDRADEQYF. For the CDR3, the DNA is TGTGCCAGCAGCTTACGGGACAGGGCCGACGAGCAGTACTTC.

This chain links TRBV7-9 with TRBJ2-1; TRBD1 agrees at 8 bases. The CDR3 is 13 residues long. Germline loops: CDR1 SEHNR, CDR2 FQNEAQ (reference sequence). The V and J ends lost 5 bases and 6 bases, in that order; junction bases with no gene match: 3. The CDR3 DNA follows: TGTGCCAGCAGCCTCGGACAGGGCAATGAGCAGTTCTTC. Amino acids: CASSLGQGNEQFF.

The chain combines TRBV12-5 with TRBJ2-7, with 8 bases matching TRBD2. Germline-derived CDR1 and CDR2 are LGHNT and FRNRAP. CDR3 length: 17 amino acids. The J segment lost 0 bases and the V segment lost 2 bases, leaving 9 bases of the junction unmatched. The CDR3 sequence is CASGLPPGLGGSYEQYF. Here the CDR3 DNA reads TGTGCTAGTGGTTTGCCCCCGGGACTAGGGGGCTCCTACGAGCAGTACTTC.

This chain uses TRBV5-1 with TRBJ1-5; TRBD1 matches 9 bases. Germline values: CDR1 SGHRS, CDR2 YFSETQ. CDR3 length equals 15 residues. Germline trimming cut 5 bases from V and 6 bases from J; bases unmatched to any gene: 9. CDR3 region: CASSQTTGGSQPQHF. The CDR3 DNA reads TGCGCCAGCAGTCAAACGACAGGGGGGTCTCAGCCCCAGCATTTT.

This clone has only one observation. The rearrangement uses TRBV4-2 and TRBJ2-3; 7 bases line up with TRBD2. The CDR3 length is 15 residues. Unmatched junction bases numbered 6, after V lost 5 bases and J lost 1 base. Per germline, CDR1 LGHNA and CDR2 YNFKEQ. The CDR3 coding sequence is TGTGCCAGCAGCGGGATCCGGGGGGGCACAGATACGCAGTATTTT. As protein: CASSGIRGGTDTQYF.

The chain employs TRBV5-1 and TRBJ1-2, with D unresolved. V lost 0 bases and J 8 bases, leaving 8 bases between the germline ends. CDR3 length: 12 amino acids. Germline loops: CDR1 SGHRS, CDR2 YFSETQ. The CDR3: CASSLDRRGYTF. The CDR3 DNA sequence: TGCGCCAGCAGCTTGGATCGTAGAGGCTACACCTTC.

The chain joins TRBV29-1 to TRBJ2-5; possible D gene TRBD1, 6 bases. V lost 2 bases and J lost 3, with 13 bases in between. CDR3 length: 14 residues. Germline lookup yields CDR1 SQVTM and CDR2 ANQGSEA. The CDR3 region is CSVERVPGEETQYF. CDR3 DNA sequence: TGCAGCGTTGAAAGGGTGCCAGGGGAAGAGACCCAGTACTTC.

The rearrangement uses TRBV10-3 and TRBJ2-2; TRBD1 matches 8 bases. The CDR3 is made up of 15 amino acids. CDR1 is ENHRY, CDR2 SYGVKD, per germline. V trimming: 6 bases; J trimming: 2 bases; junction bases outside the gene matches: 5. CDR3 sequence reads: CAISAGTGNTGELFF. As DNA, the CDR3 is TGTGCCATCAGCGCCGGGACAGGAAACACCGGGGAGCTGTTTTTT.

The genes are TRBV29-1 and TRBJ1-1; D is unclear. The CDR3 contains 13 residues. Trimming removed 5 bases at V and 1 base at J, with 11 bases between. The germline CDR1 and CDR2 sequences are SQVTM and ANQGSEA. CDR3 DNA: TGCAGCGTTAAAAGTGTGAGGAACACTGAAGCTTTCTTT. Its translation is CSVKSVRNTEAFF.

The chain is built from TRBV11-1 and TRBJ2-7; TRBD2 aligns across 9 bases. The CDR3 covers 14 residues. Germline CDR1 and CDR2: SGHAT and FQDESV (reference sequence). The V segment lost 5 bases and the J segment 5 bases; nucleotides outside the gene matches: 7. CDR3 region: CASSDGTSFNEQYF. The CDR3 DNA reads TGTGCCAGCAGCGATGGGACTAGCTTCAACGAGCAGTACTTC. The variable domain in full, with the rest retrieved from reference TRBV11-1 and TRBJ2-7, is EAEVAQSPRYKITEKSQAVAFWCDPISGHATLYWYRQILGQGPELLVQFQDESVVDDSQLPKDRFSAERLKGVDSTLKIQPAELGDSAMYLCASSDGTSFNEQYFGPGTRLTVT.

This clone was detected only once. The chain carries TRBV3-1 (or the pseudogene TRBV3-2) and TRBJ1-2, with D possibly being TRBD1 (6 bases). V was shortened by 1 base and J by 4 bases, with 13 bases between the two germline ends. Per the germline V gene, CDR1 is LGHDT and CDR2 is YNNKEL (reference sequence). The CDR3 has 15 amino acids. The CDR3 region is CASSQVPGDGYGYTF. The CDR3 region has the DNA TGTGCCAGCAGCCAAGTACCAGGGGACGGCTATGGCTACACCTTC.

The chain links TRBV7-8 to TRBJ2-5, with no clear D. Germline CDR1 SGHVS, CDR2 FQNEAQ. Trimming took 1 base from V and 7 from J, leaving 13 bases between them. The CDR3 covers 14 residues. DNA of the CDR3: TGTGCCAGCAGCTTAGACCGCGCCCCAGGGACCCAGTACTTC. Its translation is CASSLDRAPGTQYF.

This rearrangement joins TRBV11-2 to TRBJ2-1; 7 positions agree with TRBD1. CDR1 is SGHAT, CDR2 FQNNGV, per germline. J lost 9 bases, V lost 3 bases, and 11 bases had no gene match. The CDR3 sequence is 15 residues long. This CDR3 reads CASSLAEYRGFEQFF. The DNA for the CDR3 is TGTGCCAGCAGCTTGGCAGAATACAGGGGTTTTGAGCAGTTCTTC.

The chain recombines TRBV20-1 with TRBJ1-3; 7 bases are shared with TRBD1. Per the germline V gene, CDR1 is DFQATT and CDR2 is SNEGSKA (reference sequence). The CDR3 has 14 residues. J gave up 2 bases and V 4 bases, and 5 bases lay outside the gene matches. The CDR3 here is CSATDRVTGNTIYF. In nucleotides, the CDR3 is TGCAGTGCTACTGACAGGGTAACTGGAAACACCATATATTTT.

The gene calls are TRBV7-9 and TRBJ1-2, with D unclear. With 0 bases removed from V and 6 bases from J, the gap between germline ends came to 11 bases. Germline V gene data show CDR1 as SEHNR and CDR2 as FQNEAQ (reference sequence). The CDR3 has 14 amino acids. CDR3 coding DNA: TGTGCCAGCAGCTTAGCGCTCCCTACTAATGGCTACACCTTC. Translating gives CASSLALPTNGYTF.

The rearrangement joins TRBV7-6 to TRBJ2-7, with TRBD1 matching over 9 bases. The CDR3 loop spans 15 amino acids. Germline V lookup: CDR1 SGHVS, CDR2 FNYEAQ. The V and J ends lost 5 bases and 3 bases, in that order; junction bases with no gene match: 8. DNA for the CDR3: TGTGCCAGCAGCCAAGGGGGACAGGGTTACTACGAGCAGTACTTC. Its protein is CASSQGGQGYYEQYF.

The chain uses TRBV6-6 and TRBJ1-5; maybe TRBD1 (6 bases). Germline assignment: CDR1 MNHNY and CDR2 SVGAGI (reference sequence). Trimming stripped 8 bases from V and 3 bases from J, with 11 bases between. The CDR3 is 13 residues long. The CDR3 spells CASLGQYNQPQHF. CDR3 DNA sequence: TGTGCCAGCCTCGGACAGTACAATCAGCCCCAGCATTTT.

The J gene is TRBJ1-6, the V gene TRBV27; possibly TRBD1 for D (6 bases). V was trimmed by 6 bases and J by 6 bases, leaving 15 bases between them. The length of the CDR3 is 15 residues. The germline CDR1 and CDR2 sequences are MNHEY and SMNVEV (reference sequence). CDR3: CASSPGVGGNSPLHF. The DNA of the CDR3 is TGTGCCAGCAGCCCAGGGGTCGGTGGTAATTCACCCCTCCACTTT.